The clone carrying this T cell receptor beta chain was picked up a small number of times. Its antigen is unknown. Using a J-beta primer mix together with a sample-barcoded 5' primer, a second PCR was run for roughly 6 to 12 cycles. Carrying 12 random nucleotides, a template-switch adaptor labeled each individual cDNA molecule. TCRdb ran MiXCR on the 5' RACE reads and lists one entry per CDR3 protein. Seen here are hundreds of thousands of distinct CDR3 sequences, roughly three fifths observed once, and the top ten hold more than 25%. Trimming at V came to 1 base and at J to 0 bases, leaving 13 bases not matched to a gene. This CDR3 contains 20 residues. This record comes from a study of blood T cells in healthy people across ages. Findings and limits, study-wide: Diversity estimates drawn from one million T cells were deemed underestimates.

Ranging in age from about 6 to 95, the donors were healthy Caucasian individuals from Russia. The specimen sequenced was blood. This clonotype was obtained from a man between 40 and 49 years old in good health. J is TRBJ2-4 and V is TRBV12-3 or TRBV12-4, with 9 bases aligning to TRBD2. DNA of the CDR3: TGTGCCAGCAGTTTAGGAACGACTAGCGGAGCCGAGAAAGCCAAAAACATTCAGTACTTC. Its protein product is CASSLGTTSGAEKAKNIQYF.